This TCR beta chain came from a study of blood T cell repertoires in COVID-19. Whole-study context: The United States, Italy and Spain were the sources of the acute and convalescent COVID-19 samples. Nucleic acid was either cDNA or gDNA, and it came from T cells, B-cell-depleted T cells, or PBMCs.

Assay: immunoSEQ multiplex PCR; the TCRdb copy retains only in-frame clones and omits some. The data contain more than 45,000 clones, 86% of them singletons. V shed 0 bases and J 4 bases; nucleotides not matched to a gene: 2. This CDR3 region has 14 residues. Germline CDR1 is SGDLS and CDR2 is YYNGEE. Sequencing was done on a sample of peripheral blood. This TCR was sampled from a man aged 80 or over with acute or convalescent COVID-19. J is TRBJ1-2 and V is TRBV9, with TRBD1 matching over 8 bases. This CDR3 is CASSVEQGVYGYTF. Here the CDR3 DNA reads TGTGCCAGCAGCGTAGAACAGGGGGTCTATGGCTACACCTTC. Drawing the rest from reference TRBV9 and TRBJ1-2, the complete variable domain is DSGVTQTPKHLITATGQRVTLRCSPRSGDLSVYWYQQSLDQGLQFLIQYYNGEERAKGNILERFSAQQFPDLHSELNLSSLELGDSALYFCASSVEQGVYGYTFGSGTRLTVV.